One sample yielded the 6 T cell receptor beta chains listed below, sequenced in a study of shared clonotypes between healthy human individuals. The method was immunoSEQ multiplex PCR; TCRdb's version includes in-frame clones alone and lacks a portion of them. The sample records 2 million to 2.5 million clones, less than 95% being singletons. The sample was naive CD4+ T cells from PBMCs. Subset of the sample: CD45RA+ positively selected. These receptors were collected from a man between 18 and 29 years old in good health. Some clones in this sample may be carry-over from other donors' samples.

This clone was detected once. Distinct nucleotide sequences in the sample also encode this CDR3. The rearrangement uses TRBV30 and TRBJ2-7; no firm D call. This CDR3 spans 12 amino acids. Germline-derived CDR1 and CDR2 are GTSNPN and SVGIG (reference sequence). Trimming stripped 2 bases from V and 2 bases from J, with 7 bases between. CDR3 sequence reads: CAWSPRPYEQYF. The DNA for the CDR3 is TGTGCCTGGAGTCCCCGGCCCTACGAGCAGTACTTC.

The CDR3 DNA follows: TGTGCCAGCAGCGTATCTTCACAGGCCGGGGAGCTGTTTTTT. As protein: CASSVSSQAGELFF. The J gene is TRBJ2-2, the V gene TRBV9, with D tentatively TRBD1 (5 bases). CDR3 size: 14 residues. Germline CDR1 reads SGDLS; CDR2 reads YYNGEE. The germline V and J ends were trimmed by 1 base and 6 bases, with 10 bases remaining between them.

DNA for the CDR3: TGTGCCAGCAGCTTAACGTTTCTTGGCACTAGAATAAATGAGCAGTTCTTC. Protein product: CASSLTFLGTRINEQFF. The V gene is TRBV7-3, the J gene TRBJ2-1, with a tentative D call TRBD2 (5 bases). From germline, CDR1 is SGHTA and CDR2 FQGTGA. The CDR3 sequence is 17 residues long. Trimming left V 0 bases short and J 7 bases short, with 19 bases between.

The chain couples TRBV15 to TRBJ1-4; D is uncertain. V lost 5 bases and J 8 bases, leaving 12 bases between the germline ends. The CDR3 consists of 13 residues. The germline V gene has CDR1 LNHNV and CDR2 YYDKDF (reference sequence). CDR3 residues: CATSLRRGEKLFF. The CDR3 region has the DNA TGTGCCACCAGCCTACGACGTGGGGAAAAACTGTTTTTT.

The chain recombines TRBV2 with TRBJ2-5; TRBD1 matches 9 bases. Germline V gene lookup returns CDR1 SNHLY and CDR2 FYNNEI. Unmatched junction bases numbered 10, after V lost 6 bases and J lost 5 bases. This CDR3 contains 15 residues. The CDR3 sequence is CASRSWTGAWETQYF. The CDR3 nucleotides are TGTGCCAGCAGATCCTGGACAGGGGCGTGGGAGACCCAGTACTTC.

Turning to this clone: The same CDR3 is also encoded by other DNA sequences in this sample. V and J are TRBV5-1 and TRBJ2-1; TRBD2 agrees at 8 bases. V dropped 1 base and J dropped 0; count of bases not matched to a gene: 3. Germline CDR1 is SGHRS and CDR2 is YFSETQ. The CDR3 contains 16 residues. The CDR3 region has the DNA TGCGCCAGCAGCTTGACTAGCGGAGCCTCCTACAATGAGCAGTTCTTC. Protein product: CASSLTSGASYNEQFF.